Listed below are T cell receptor beta chains from one sample, sequenced in a study of vaccination effects on CD4 cells after COVID-19. Assay: immunoSEQ multiplex PCR; the TCRdb copy retains only in-frame clones and omits some. The repertoire consists of 25,000 to 35,000 clones, with approximately 68% occurring once and the leading ten covering around 27%. What these receptors recognize is not known. Here the sequenced sample was CD4+ T cells from PBMCs cultured with HCoV-229E spike peptides, taken before COVID-19 vaccination. Receptors were obtained from a human donor who received a COVID-19 vaccine. Both conserved end residues are part of each CDR3. The D gene is left open where the match is weak. Clone size is shown for a subset of rows, as once, few, many or a class of expanded clone.

DNA,CDR3,V,J,D,size
TGTGCCAGCAGCTTAGGGCGGAAACTTAACTATGGCTACACCTTC,CASSLGRKLNYGYTF,TRBV7-6,TRBJ1-2,.,.
TGTGCCAGCAGTCGTCTGATTCAGCCCCAGCATTTT,CASSRLIQPQHF,TRBV2,TRBJ1-5,.,.
TGTGCCAGCAGGGTTTGCAGGGGCAATCAGCCCCAGCATTTT,CASRVCRGNQPQHF,TRBV21-1,TRBJ1-5,.,.
TGTGCCAGCCATGGACTAGCGGGGGGCACCGGGGAGCTGTTTTTT,CASHGLAGGTGELFF,TRBV25-1,TRBJ2-2,TRBD2,.
TGTGCCAGCAGCCTCGGACCCGAGGGCTACTTC,CASSLGPEGYF,TRBV11-2,TRBJ2-7,.,.
TGTGCCAGCAGCCAAGAAGCAGGGCGGCAGCCCCAGCATTTT,CASSQEAGRQPQHF,TRBV3-1/TRBV3-2,TRBJ1-5,.,.
TGTGCCTGGAGTGTACTGGGGAAGCGGAACAATGAGCAGTTCTTC,CAWSVLGKRNNEQFF,TRBV30,TRBJ2-1,.,.
TGTGCCAGCAGCTCCCCCACCGAAATAGCCAAAAACATTCAGTACTTC,CASSSPTEIAKNIQYF,TRBV5-4,TRBJ2-4,.,once
TGTGCCAGCGGATACGGGACAGGGACGCAAAATACGCAGTATTTT,CASGYGTGTQNTQYF,TRBV7-9,TRBJ2-3,TRBD1,.
TGTGCCAGCAGGCGGGACGGAAACTATGGCTACACCTTC,CASRRDGNYGYTF,TRBV6-5,TRBJ1-2,.,.
TGTGCCAGCAGACAGACGGGCAATCAGCCCCAGCATTTT,CASRQTGNQPQHF,TRBV28,TRBJ1-5,.,.
TGTGCCAGCAGTTACTCCAGGGGCACAGATACGCAGTATTTT,CASSYSRGTDTQYF,TRBV6-5,TRBJ2-3,.,.
TGCAGCGTTGCATTCTCTGGAAACACCATATATTTT,CSVAFSGNTIYF,TRBV29-1,TRBJ1-3,.,.
TGTGCCAGCAGTCAAGCAGGGGGCGCGTATCAGCCCCAGCATTTT,CASSQAGGAYQPQHF,TRBV28,TRBJ1-5,TRBD1,few
TGCAGCGTGACGGATAGCGGAGTCTCCTACAATGAGCAGTTCTTC,CSVTDSGVSYNEQFF,TRBV29-1,TRBJ2-1,.,.
TGTGCCAGCAGCCGAACAGGGAACACTGAAGCTTTCTTT,CASSRTGNTEAFF,TRBV6-4,TRBJ1-1,.,.
TGTGCCAGCAGCTTGTATAGCCCTGGCTACAATGAGCAGTTCTTC,CASSLYSPGYNEQFF,TRBV5-6,TRBJ2-1,.,.
TGTGCCAGCAGTTTAAAAGGGACCAGAAGAAGTTCGGGAGGCTACACCTTC,CASSLKGTRRSSGGYTF,TRBV28,TRBJ1-2,.,.
TGTGCCAGCAGCCCCCAGGTGAACACTGAAGCTTTCTTT,CASSPQVNTEAFF,TRBV11-2,TRBJ1-1,.,.
TGTGCCAGCAGCCAAGAGGTGGGACAGGGGGCGAGTGGGGCCAACGTCCTGACTTTC,CASSQEVGQGASGANVLTF,TRBV4-2,TRBJ2-6,TRBD1,few
TGTGCCAGCAGTGTCGAGGGGGGAACCGGGGAGCTGTTTTTT,CASSVEGGTGELFF,TRBV2,TRBJ2-2,.,.
TGTGCCAGCAGCTTAGGGACAGGCCAGGGCGCTGAAGCTTTCTTT,CASSLGTGQGAEAFF,TRBV11-2,TRBJ1-1,TRBD1,once
TGTGCCAGTTTGAGTAGCGGGGGTGCAGATACGCAGTATTTT,CASLSSGGADTQYF,TRBV6-6,TRBJ2-3,TRBD2,.
TGTGCCAGCAGCTTAGCCGTATACAGGGGACAGCCCCAGCATTTT,CASSLAVYRGQPQHF,TRBV7-8,TRBJ1-5,TRBD1,.
TGTGCCAGCTGCGGTCAGGTCAACAATCAGCCCCAGCATTTT,CASCGQVNNQPQHF,TRBV28,TRBJ1-5,.,few
TGTGCCAGCAGTGACGGGGAAGGGCCAGTCCCTAACTATGGCTACACCTTC,CASSDGEGPVPNYGYTF,TRBV6-4,TRBJ1-2,.,.
TGTGCCTGGAGTGTCCGACTCGGTGGGTACAATGAGCAGTTCTTC,CAWSVRLGGYNEQFF,TRBV30,TRBJ2-1,.,.